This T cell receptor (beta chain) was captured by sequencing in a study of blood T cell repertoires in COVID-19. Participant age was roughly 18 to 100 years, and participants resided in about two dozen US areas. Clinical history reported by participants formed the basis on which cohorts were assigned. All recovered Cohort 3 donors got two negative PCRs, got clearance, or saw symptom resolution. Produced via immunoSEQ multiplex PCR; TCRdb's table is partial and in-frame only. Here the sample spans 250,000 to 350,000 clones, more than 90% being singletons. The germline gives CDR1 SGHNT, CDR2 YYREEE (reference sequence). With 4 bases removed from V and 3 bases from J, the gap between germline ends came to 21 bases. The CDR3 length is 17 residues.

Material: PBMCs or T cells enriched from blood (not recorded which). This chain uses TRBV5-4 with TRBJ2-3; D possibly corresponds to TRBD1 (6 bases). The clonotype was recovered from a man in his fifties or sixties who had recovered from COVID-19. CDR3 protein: CASSLAQGWFPTDTQYF. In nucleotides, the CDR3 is TGTGCCAGCAGCCTGGCCCAGGGGTGGTTTCCGACAGATACGCAGTATTTT. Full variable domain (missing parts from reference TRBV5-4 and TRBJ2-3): ETGVTQSPTHLIKTRGQQVTLRCSSQSGHNTVSWYQQALGQGPQFIFQYYREEENGRGNFPPRFSGLQFPNYSSELNVNALELDDSALYLCASSLAQGWFPTDTQYFGPGTRLTVL.